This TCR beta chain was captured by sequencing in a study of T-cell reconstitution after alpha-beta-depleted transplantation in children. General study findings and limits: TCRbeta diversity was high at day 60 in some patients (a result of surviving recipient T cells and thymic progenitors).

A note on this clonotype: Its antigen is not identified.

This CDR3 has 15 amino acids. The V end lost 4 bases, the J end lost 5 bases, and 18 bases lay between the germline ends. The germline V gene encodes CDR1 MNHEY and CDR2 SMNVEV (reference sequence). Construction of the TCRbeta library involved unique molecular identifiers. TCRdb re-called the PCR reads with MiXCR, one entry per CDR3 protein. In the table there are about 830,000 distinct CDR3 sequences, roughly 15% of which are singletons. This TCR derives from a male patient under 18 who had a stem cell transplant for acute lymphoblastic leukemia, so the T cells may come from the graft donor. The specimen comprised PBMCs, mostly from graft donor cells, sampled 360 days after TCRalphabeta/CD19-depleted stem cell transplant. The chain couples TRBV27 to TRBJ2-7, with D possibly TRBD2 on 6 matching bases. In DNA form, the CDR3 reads TGTGCCAGCAGTTCCATTGCGGACTATACCCACGAGCAGTACTTC. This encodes CASSSIADYTHEQYF.